This T cell receptor beta chain was retrieved from a study of T cells after yellow fever vaccination. The CDR3 is 12 amino acids. The germline V gene encodes CDR1 MNHNY and CDR2 SVGAGI (reference sequence). Between the trimmed V and J ends, which lost 3 bases and 9 bases, there was a span of 9 bases. The table lists this clonotype with many counts. What it recognizes is unknown. In TCRdb, the 5' RACE reads were re-called with MiXCR into one record per CDR3 protein. The table includes some 130,000 distinct CDR3 sequences, 5% to 8% detected once. Study-wide results and caveats: Abundant contaminating clonotypes from the bulk population could appear in FACS-sorted repertoires.

The sequenced sample was CD4+ T cells sorted from PBMCs, obtained 10 days after the yellow fever booster vaccination. This chain uses TRBV6-6 with TRBJ2-1; D call uncertain. The TCR sequence derives from a man between 25 and 39 years old who received the YFV17D yellow fever vaccine. Here the CDR3 reads CASSYSVPEQFF. CDR3 sequence (DNA): TGTGCCAGCAGTTATAGTGTGCCTGAGCAGTTCTTC.